A selection of T cell receptor beta chains follows, all from one sample in a study of OX40 agonist ivuxolimab in advanced cancers. Profiling relied on immunoSEQ multiplex PCR, and the TCRdb table lists in-frame clones only, not all of them. The sample contains tens of thousands of clones, approximately 80% of which appear only once. Here the sequenced sample was CD4+ or CD8+ T cells sorted from blood, taken in a trial of the OX40 agonist ivuxolimab. The source of these receptors is an adult with an advanced solid tumor such as melanoma, head and neck, liver or kidney cancer. Each CDR3 is given with its conserved first and last residue. A D gene is named only where the DNA matches it firmly. Rows may omit the clone size; those that give it use once, few, many or a size class.

d_gene,j_gene,abundance,v_gene,CDR3aa,CDR3nt
NA,TRBJ2-7,few,TRBV29-1,CSVVAGSAYEQYF,TGCAGCGTTGTTGCAGGTTCAGCCTACGAGCAGTACTTC
NA,TRBJ1-5,NA,TRBV15,CATSRDPALSNQPQHF,TGTGCCACCAGCAGAGATCCCGCCCTTAGCAATCAGCCCCAGCATTTT
TRBD1,TRBJ2-7,NA,TRBV28,CASSLTGQGGYEQYF,TGTGCCAGCAGTTTAACGGGACAGGGAGGCTACGAGCAGTACTTC
NA,TRBJ2-1,NA,TRBV13,CASSTRQGLRFYNEQFF,TGTGCCAGCAGCACACGCCAGGGGTTAAGGTTTTACAATGAGCAGTTCTTC
NA,TRBJ1-2,NA,TRBV29-1,CSVDYGGYTF,TGCAGCGTGGACTACGGAGGCTACACCTTC
NA,TRBJ2-3,NA,TRBV10-2,CASRPTGRPSTDTQYF,TGCGCCAGCAGGCCGACAGGCAGACCTAGCACAGATACGCAGTATTTT
TRBD1,TRBJ2-7,once,TRBV9,CASSVGGRTGAHEQYF,TGTGCCAGCAGCGTCGGAGGGAGGACAGGGGCACACGAGCAGTACTTC
TRBD1,TRBJ2-5,NA,TRBV2,CASRATGMVKTQYF,TGTGCCAGCAGGGCGACAGGGATGGTGAAGACCCAGTACTTC
NA,TRBJ2-3,NA,TRBV7-9,CASSLDVVKDLREPDTQYF,TGTGCCAGCAGCTTAGATGTGGTGAAAGATCTGAGGGAGCCAGATACGCAGTATTTT
TRBD1,TRBJ2-7,few,TRBV13,CATGGSSYEQYF,TGTGCCACAGGGGGTAGCTCCTACGAGCAGTACTTC
NA,TRBJ2-1,once,TRBV4-2,CASSRDDNEQFF,TGTGCCAGCAGCAGGGACGACAATGAGCAGTTCTTC
NA,TRBJ1-4,NA,TRBV7-6,CASSFVSNEKLFF,TGTGCCAGCAGCTTTGTCAGTAATGAAAAACTGTTTTTT
NA,TRBJ1-6,NA,TRBV5-4,CASSLRISQKDNSPLHF,TGTGCCAGCAGCTTGAGAATTTCTCAAAAAGATAATTCACCCCTCCACTTT
NA,TRBJ1-5,NA,TRBV9,CASSADSRDQPQHF,TGTGCCAGCAGCGCCGACAGTAGGGATCAGCCCCAGCATTTT
TRBD2,TRBJ2-2,NA,TRBV2,CASRVLAGGNRFTGELFF,TGTGCCAGCAGGGTCCTAGCGGGAGGGAATCGATTCACCGGGGAGCTGTTTTTT
NA,TRBJ2-7,once,TRBV6-1,CASSSGRASYEQYF,TGTGCCAGCAGCTCCGGACGGGCTTCCTACGAGCAGTACTTC
TRBD2,TRBJ2-3,NA,TRBV28,CASNAPGGSTDTQYF,TGTGCCAGCAACGCTCCGGGGGGTAGCACAGATACGCAGTATTTT
TRBD1,TRBJ2-7,few,TRBV2,CASRPDRDYEQYF,TGTGCCAGCAGACCCGACAGGGACTACGAGCAGTACTTC
NA,TRBJ2-3,NA,TRBV25-1,CASSEYKGGSTDTQYF,TGTGCCAGCAGTGAATATAAAGGGGGTAGCACAGATACGCAGTATTTT
TRBD1,TRBJ2-5,NA,TRBV29-1,CSVGPGQGVATQYF,TGCAGCGTGGGCCCGGGACAGGGGGTGGCTACCCAGTACTTC
TRBD1,TRBJ1-2,NA,TRBV5-1,CASSLVGTDPHGYTF,TGCGCCAGCAGCTTGGTAGGGACAGATCCCCATGGCTACACCTTC
TRBD2,TRBJ2-7,NA,TRBV5-1,CASSPQGTSGRAPYEQYF,TGCGCCAGCAGCCCACAGGGGACTAGCGGGAGGGCCCCCTACGAGCAGTACTTC
NA,TRBJ2-1,NA,TRBV6-1,CASSDGTLGQQFF,TGTGCCAGCAGTGACGGGACCCTCGGCCAGCAGTTCTTC
TRBD2,TRBJ2-7,NA,TRBV6-1,CASIWTSGTYEQYF,TGTGCCAGCATTTGGACTAGCGGGACTTACGAGCAGTACTTC
TRBD1,TRBJ2-1,once,TRBV18,CASSLRDRAVEQFF,TGTGCCAGCTCACTCCGGGACAGGGCCGTTGAGCAGTTCTTC
NA,TRBJ2-3,NA,TRBV2,CASSGRVPRTDTQYF,TGTGCCAGCAGCGGGCGGGTCCCCCGCACAGATACGCAGTATTTT
NA,TRBJ2-1,NA,TRBV19,CASRGGYNEQFF,TGTGCCAGCCGCGGAGGGTACAATGAGCAGTTCTTC
NA,TRBJ1-1,NA,TRBV5-4,CASSLDLGSAEAFF,TGTGCCAGCAGCTTGGATCTGGGGAGCGCTGAAGCTTTCTTT
NA,TRBJ2-7,few,TRBV28,CASSLPVQDSQYF,TGTGCCAGCAGTTTACCAGTTCAGGACAGCCAGTACTTC
NA,TRBJ2-2,NA,TRBV18,CASSPTRGELFF,TGTGCCAGCTCACCGACGCGCGGGGAGCTGTTTTTT
NA,TRBJ2-7,NA,TRBV9,CASSPLTGGQLYEQYF,TGTGCCAGCAGCCCACTCACCGGGGGACAGCTCTACGAGCAGTACTTC
NA,TRBJ2-1,NA,TRBV10-3,CAISLGGPLNEQFF,TGTGCCATCAGCCTTGGGGGACCCCTAAATGAGCAGTTCTTC
NA,TRBJ2-1,NA,TRBV19,CASGGRYNEQFF,TGTGCCAGTGGGGGCCGCTACAATGAGCAGTTCTTC
TRBD1,TRBJ2-5,NA,TRBV7-6,CASSQRPGQGQETQYF,TGTGCCAGCAGCCAACGCCCGGGACAGGGGCAAGAGACCCAGTACTTC
NA,TRBJ2-7,NA,TRBV6-6,CASSYGGAEAYEQYF,TGTGCCAGCAGTTACGGTGGAGCGGAGGCCTACGAGCAGTACTTC
TRBD2,TRBJ2-1,NA,TRBV5-1,CASSDTSGRSYNEQFF,TGCGCCAGCAGCGATACTAGCGGGAGGTCCTACAATGAGCAGTTCTTC
NA,TRBJ2-3,NA,TRBV6-1,CASSAEHSSDTQYF,TGTGCCAGCAGTGCGGAACACAGCTCAGATACGCAGTATTTT
TRBD2,TRBJ2-7,once,TRBV5-5,CASSLKTSGSEKQYF,TGTGCCAGCAGCTTGAAAACTAGCGGGAGTGAAAAGCAGTACTTC
TRBD1,TRBJ2-2,NA,TRBV2,CASSVGQLTGELFF,TGTGCCAGCAGTGTGGGACAGCTCACCGGGGAGCTGTTTTTT
NA,TRBJ1-1,few,TRBV2,CASTWGANTEAFF,TGTGCCAGCACCTGGGGGGCGAACACTGAAGCTTTCTTT